This entry lists 17 T cell receptor beta chains sequenced from one sample in a study of beta chain features in type 1 diabetes. Sequenced material consisted of expressed TCRB transcripts (all of the isolated RNA was reverse transcribed). Some clones are missing from TCRdb's copy, which holds only in-frame ones; the method was immunoSEQ multiplex PCR. The sample shows 300,000 to 350,000 clones, around 20% of them seen only once. The sequencing sample was made of naive CD4+ T cells from blood. The receptors derive from a woman aged 18-29 years in good health.

The chain couples TRBV7-2 to TRBJ2-2; D remains unclear. Trimming took 3 bases from V and 2 from J, leaving 4 bases between them. The germline V gene encodes CDR1 SGHTA and CDR2 FQGNSA. CDR3 length equals 13 residues. The CDR3 DNA follows: TGTGCCAGCAGCTTCCCTAACACCGGGGAGCTGTTTTTT. Residues: CASSFPNTGELFF.

The J gene is TRBJ1-1, the V gene TRBV14, with TRBD1 as a possible D gene (6 bases). Germline V gene sequence: CDR1 SGHDN, CDR2 FVKESK. The CDR3 spans 14 residues. V shed 4 bases and J shed 3 bases, with 12 bases lying between them. CDR3 residues: CASSRQEEDTEAFF. CDR3 coding DNA: TGTGCCAGCAGCCGACAGGAAGAAGACACTGAAGCTTTCTTT. The full variable domain, completed using reference TRBV14 and TRBJ1-1, is EAGVTQFPSHSVIEKGQTVTLRCDPISGHDNLYWYRRVMGKEIKFLLHFVKESKQDESGMPNNRFLAERTGGTYSTLKVQPAELEDSGVYFCASSRQEEDTEAFFGQGTRLTVV.

This clone came up a few times. V usage is TRBV2 and J usage is TRBJ2-1; D may be TRBD2 (6 bases). V was clipped by 6 bases and J by 9 bases, with 9 bases between them. The CDR3 is 11 amino acids. Per the germline V gene, CDR1 is SNHLY and CDR2 is FYNNEI. CDR3 protein: CASRGGGEQFF. CDR3 sequence (DNA): TGTGCCAGCAGGGGGGGAGGTGAGCAGTTCTTC.

The V call is TRBV7-2, the J call TRBJ1-2; no clear D gene. The germline CDR1 and CDR2 sequences are SGHTA and FQGNSA. The CDR3 covers 13 residues. Trimming removed 1 base from V and 4 bases from J, with 7 bases in between. CDR3 nucleotides: TGTGCCAGCAGCTTAGACAGCCGCTATGGCTACACCTTC. It translates to CASSLDSRYGYTF.

This clone was picked up a small number of times. The DNA for the CDR3 is TGTGCTAGTGGTTTGGCCAGGCGTGACTATGGCTACACCTTC. It codes for CASGLARRDYGYTF. The gene calls are TRBV12-5 and TRBJ1-2; the D is unclear. The CDR3 has 14 amino acids. Looked up from germline, CDR1 is LGHNT and CDR2 is FRNRAP. With 1 base removed from V and 3 bases from J, the gap between germline ends came to 9 bases.

The CDR3 nucleotides read TGTGCCAGCAGGGGACATATGGGGAACACTGAAGCTTTCTTT. It encodes CASRGHMGNTEAFF. The gene calls are TRBV6-5 and TRBJ1-1; tentatively, D is TRBD1 (6 bases). The CDR3 is 14 amino acids. V was trimmed by 6 bases and J by 1 base, leaving 12 bases between them. CDR1 is MNHEY, CDR2 SVGAGI, per germline.

This chain joins TRBV18 and TRBJ2-7; possibly TRBD2 for D (5 bases). The germline gives CDR1 KGHSH, CDR2 LQKENI. The CDR3 length is 13 residues. Between the trimmed V and J ends, which lost 3 bases and 6 bases, there was a span of 12 bases. This chain's CDR3 is CASSPGVMGEQYF. CDR3 nucleotides: TGTGCCAGCTCACCCGGGGTTATGGGCGAGCAGTACTTC.

This clone was detected once. The V and J genes are TRBV5-1 and TRBJ1-1; the D is unclear. This CDR3 has 12 residues. Germline CDR1 SGHRS, CDR2 YFSETQ. V shed 4 bases and J shed 6 bases, with 10 bases lying between them. CDR3 DNA: TGCGCCAGCAGCAGCGCTTACCCTGAAGCTTTCTTT. It is translated as CASSSAYPEAFF. The whole variable domain, filled in from reference TRBV5-1 and TRBJ1-1, reads KAGVTQTPRYLIKTRGQQVTLSCSPISGHRSVSWYQQTPGQGLQFLFEYFSETQRNKGNFPGRFSGRQFSNSRSEMNVSTLELGDSALYLCASSSAYPEAFFGQGTRLTVV.

The rearrangement uses TRBV30 and TRBJ2-1; 10 bases are shared with TRBD1. From germline, CDR1 is GTSNPN and CDR2 SVGIG (reference sequence). J was trimmed by 8 bases and V by 4 bases; bases with no gene match: 8. This CDR3 region has 14 residues. CDR3 in amino acids: CAWTQGQGWDEQFF. As DNA, the CDR3 is TGTGCCTGGACCCAGGGACAGGGGTGGGATGAGCAGTTCTTC.

V is TRBV4-1 and J is TRBJ2-5, with D tentatively TRBD1 (5 bases). The germline V and J ends were trimmed by 5 bases and 5 bases, with 18 bases remaining between them. The CDR3 is made up of 15 amino acids. Germline CDR1 and CDR2: MGHRA and YSYEKL. The CDR3 spells CASSSLSRVYETQYF. In nucleotides, the CDR3 is TGCGCCAGCAGCTCCCTCTCCAGGGTGTACGAGACCCAGTACTTC.

V and J are TRBV5-1 and TRBJ2-2; 7 bases align to TRBD1. The V segment lost 5 bases and the J segment 5 bases; nucleotides outside the gene matches: 6. Germline CDR1 and CDR2: SGHRS and YFSETQ. The CDR3 contains 14 residues. The CDR3: CASSRDRGTGELFF. In DNA form, the CDR3 reads TGCGCCAGCAGTCGGGACAGAGGGACCGGGGAGCTGTTTTTT.

This clone turned up a few times. This same CDR3 is encoded by further DNA sequences in the sample. This sequence joins TRBV6-5 and TRBJ2-1; 14 nucleotides align to TRBD2. Unmatched junction bases numbered 1, after V lost 8 bases and J lost 7 bases. Germline-derived CDR1 and CDR2 are MNHEY and SVGAGI. The CDR3 loop spans 13 amino acids. In DNA, the CDR3 is TGTGCCAGCCGACTAGCGGGAGGGAATGAGCAGTTCTTC. Translation gives CASRLAGGNEQFF.

The rearrangement uses TRBV4-2 and TRBJ2-1, with TRBD2 identical over 9 bases. Germline trimming cut 0 bases from V and 2 bases from J; bases unmatched to any gene: 2. The CDR3 has 16 amino acids. Germline values: CDR1 LGHNA, CDR2 YNFKEQ. This chain's CDR3 is CASSQEPSGTYNEQFF. The DNA for the CDR3 is TGTGCCAGCAGCCAAGAACCTAGCGGGACCTACAATGAGCAGTTCTTC.

The chain couples TRBV4-1 to TRBJ2-1, with 9 bases matching TRBD1. The CDR3 sequence is 14 residues long. CDR1 is MGHRA and CDR2 is YSYEKL in the germline V gene. The ends lost 0 bases at V and 6 bases at J; junction bases unmatched: 0. This CDR3 is CASSQETGGNEQFF. DNA of the CDR3: TGCGCCAGCAGCCAAGAGACAGGGGGCAATGAGCAGTTCTTC.

V gene TRBV2 combines with J gene TRBJ1-1; D gene uncertain. The germline V and J ends were trimmed by 3 bases and 10 bases, with 18 bases remaining between them. Germline-derived CDR1 and CDR2 are SNHLY and FYNNEI. This CDR3 contains 14 residues. CDR3 protein: CASSDETRTFRAFF. For the CDR3, the DNA is TGTGCCAGCAGTGACGAAACTCGAACCTTCCGAGCTTTCTTT.

The chain recombines TRBV29-1 with TRBJ2-7; D may be TRBD2 (5 bases). The CDR3 totals 13 residues. Looked up from germline, CDR1 is SQVTM and CDR2 is ANQGSEA. V lost 3 bases and J 4 bases, leaving 13 bases between the germline ends. The CDR3 DNA sequence: TGCAGCGTTGATGTGGGAGTGGGTTACGAGCAGTACTTC. This gives the protein CSVDVGVGYEQYF.

This clone has just a few counts. The chain links TRBV9 to TRBJ2-7; 10 bases line up with TRBD2. This CDR3 contains 16 residues. The V and J ends lost 0 bases and 0 bases, in that order; junction bases with no gene match: 3. Germline loops: CDR1 SGDLS, CDR2 YYNGEE. The chain's CDR3 is CASSVVAGGPSYEQYF. The CDR3 DNA sequence: TGTGCCAGCAGCGTAGTAGCGGGGGGACCCTCCTACGAGCAGTACTTC.